Listed here are 6 T cell receptor beta chains from one sample, sequenced in a study of beta chain features in type 1 diabetes. All of the isolated RNA was reverse transcribed, so expressed TCRB transcripts were sequenced. The method was immunoSEQ multiplex PCR; TCRdb's version includes in-frame clones alone and lacks a portion of them. This sample carries around 280,000 clones, 7% to 9% of them seen once, and the ten largest clones take more than 1%. Source material: central memory CD4+ T cells from blood. Receptors originate from a young woman in good health.

This chain joins TRBV28 and TRBJ2-3, with a weak D call TRBD2 (7 bases). The CDR3 contains 15 residues. The germline V gene encodes CDR1 MDHEN and CDR2 SYDVKM. Trimming took off 4 bases at V and 7 bases at J, with 18 bases between the two ends. CDR3 sequence: CASSSRGGGSNTQYF. The DNA for the CDR3 is TGTGCCAGCAGTTCCCGGGGCGGGGGCTCGAATACGCAGTATTTT.

The genes are TRBV28 and TRBJ1-3; the D is unclear. Deletions cut 3 bases from V and 0 bases from J, with 9 bases between. This CDR3 contains 15 residues. Germline-derived CDR1 and CDR2 are MDHEN and SYDVKM. CDR3 sequence reads: CASSLSAHSGNTIYF. CDR3 nucleotide sequence: TGTGCCAGCAGTTTGTCGGCTCACTCTGGAAACACCATATATTTT. The full variable domain, rest sourced from reference TRBV28 and TRBJ1-3, is DVKVTQSSRYLVKRTGEKVFLECVQDMDHENMFWYRQDPGLGLRLIYFSYDVKMKEKGDIPEGYSVSREKKERFSLILESASTNQTSMYLCASSLSAHSGNTIYFGEGSWLTVV.

V is TRBV6-1 and J is TRBJ1-2; the D is unclear. CDR3 length: 10 residues. Germline V gene sequence: CDR1 MNHNS, CDR2 SASEGT. V was clipped by 6 bases and J by 8 bases, with 7 bases between them. CDR3 residues: CASRAPGYTF. CDR3 nucleotides: TGTGCCAGCAGGGCCCCCGGCTACACCTTC.

The chain has TRBV2 and TRBJ2-3, with 10 bases aligning to TRBD1. This CDR3 has 15 residues. Per the germline V gene, CDR1 is SNHLY and CDR2 is FYNNEI. Trimming removed 6 bases from V and 6 bases from J; junction bases left unmatched: 9. Written as DNA, the CDR3 is TGTGCCAGCAGATCCCGGGACAGGGGAGGGGATACGCAGTATTTT. Encoded protein: CASRSRDRGGDTQYF.

A few counts support this clone. This same CDR3 is encoded by further DNA sequences in the sample. The V call is TRBV5-1, the J call TRBJ2-1; D is ambiguous. V lost 0 bases and J lost 6, with 4 bases in between. The CDR3 has 12 residues. Germline V gene data show CDR1 as SGHRS and CDR2 as YFSETQ. CDR3 sequence reads: CASSLGRNEQFF. The CDR3 DNA reads TGCGCCAGCAGCTTGGGGCGCAATGAGCAGTTCTTC. The full variable domain, in which reference TRBV5-1 and TRBJ2-1 provide the parts outside the CDR3, is KAGVTQTPRYLIKTRGQQVTLSCSPISGHRSVSWYQQTPGQGLQFLFEYFSETQRNKGNFPGRFSGRQFSNSRSEMNVSTLELGDSALYLCASSLGRNEQFFGPGTRLTVL.

The CDR3: CASSVAGDSFDEQYF. CDR3 nucleotides: TGTGCCAGCAGCGTAGCCGGCGACAGCTTCGACGAGCAGTACTTC. This chain connects TRBV9 to TRBJ2-7, with D possibly being TRBD1 (5 bases). This CDR3 has 15 amino acids. Germline CDR1 and CDR2: SGDLS and YYNGEE. The V end was cut by 0 bases, the J end by 5 bases, with 15 bases between.